This TCR beta chain was found in a study of blood T cell repertoires in COVID-19. Study-level information: COVID-19 samples from acute and convalescent phases originated in the United States, Italy and Spain.

While infection was still active, Seattle patients were enrolled and then followed longitudinally. The table came from immunoSEQ multiplex PCR; TCRdb's copy has only in-frame clones and leaves some out. The data show fewer than 200,000 clones, roughly 93% seen once. This clone was recorded a few times. The CDR3 is 14 amino acids. Germline CDR1 MNHEY, CDR2 SMNVEV (reference sequence). With 5 bases removed from V and 2 bases from J, the gap between germline ends came to 13 bases. The sequenced sample consisted of peripheral blood. The chain recombines TRBV27 with TRBJ2-7; possibly TRBD2 for D (6 bases). This TCR derives from a man between 18 and 29 years old with COVID-19, enrolled during active disease. This chain's CDR3 is CASSPRETPYEQYF. CDR3 nucleotides: TGTGCCAGCAGTCCCCGGGAGACCCCCTACGAGCAGTACTTC.